The next 18 T cell receptor beta chains were all read from a single sample in a study of radiotherapy plus CTLA-4 blockade in lung cancer (dated by TCRdb to 2016 to 2018). The receptor library was made with the immunoSEQ multiplex PCR assay. Drawn from immuneACCESS, this table holds only the in-frame rearrangements with V and J called that TCRdb kept. Clones are partly lost; checked studies trace under half to an unresolved V gene and leave the rest unexplained. The sample records roughly 110,000 clones, more than 75% of which are singletons. The ten biggest clones cover around 2% of the sample. Sample: peripheral blood, taken from a patient treated with radiotherapy plus ipilimumab. These receptors were obtained from a human donor with non-small cell lung cancer that progressed on radiotherapy plus ipilimumab. Some clones in this sample may be carry-over from other donors' samples.

The V call is TRBV7-3, the J call TRBJ2-3; no clear D gene. The CDR3 extends over 15 amino acids. Germline values: CDR1 SGHTA, CDR2 FQGTGA. Trimming shortened V by 0 bases and J by 2 bases, and 9 bases separated the two germline ends. The CDR3 spells CASSLTWGNTDTQYF. CDR3 bases: TGTGCCAGCAGCTTAACGTGGGGAAACACAGATACGCAGTATTTT. Together with reference TRBV7-3 and TRBJ2-3, the CDR3 gives the full variable domain: GAGVSQTPSNKVTEKGKYVELRCDPISGHTALYWYRQSLGQGPEFLIYFQGTGAADDSGLPNDRFFAVRPEGSVSTLKIQRTERGDSAVYLCASSLTWGNTDTQYFGPGTRLTVL.

This clone is a singleton in its sample. J is TRBJ2-3 and V is TRBV29-1, with D possibly TRBD2 on 5 matching bases. The CDR3 length is 13 residues. V dropped 4 bases and J dropped 1 base, with 9 bases sitting between them. Germline V gene lookup returns CDR1 SQVTM and CDR2 ANQGSEA. CDR3 amino acids: CSVAQLGTDTQYF. The DNA for the CDR3 is TGCAGCGTTGCCCAACTAGGCACAGATACGCAGTATTTT.

Only one count was recorded for this clone. The V and J genes are TRBV5-1 and TRBJ2-1, with 8 bases matching TRBD1. CDR1 is SGHRS and CDR2 is YFSETQ in the germline V gene. Trimming at V came to 4 bases and at J to 8 bases, leaving 8 bases not matched to a gene. The CDR3 extends over 14 amino acids. CDR3 in amino acids: CASSPQGQGDEQFF. CDR3 sequence (DNA): TGCGCCAGCAGCCCGCAAGGACAGGGCGATGAGCAGTTCTTC.

The chain carries TRBV10-3 and TRBJ1-3; TRBD1 agrees at 10 bases. Germline trimming cut 0 bases from V and 8 bases from J; bases unmatched to any gene: 4. This CDR3 is 15 amino acids long. CDR1 and CDR2 from the germline V gene are ENHRY and SYGVKD. Here the CDR3 reads CAISESTGGWDTIYF. In DNA form, the CDR3 reads TGTGCCATCAGTGAGTCGACAGGGGGCTGGGACACCATATATTTT.

The rearrangement links TRBV5-1 to TRBJ2-5; D is undetermined. V dropped 0 bases and J dropped 2 bases, with 5 bases sitting between them. This CDR3 contains 13 residues. CDR1 is SGHRS, CDR2 YFSETQ, per germline. The CDR3 sequence is CASSLDQQETQYF. The CDR3 region has the DNA TGCGCCAGCAGCTTGGATCAGCAAGAGACCCAGTACTTC. Drawing the rest from reference TRBV5-1 and TRBJ2-5, the complete variable domain is KAGVTQTPRYLIKTRGQQVTLSCSPISGHRSVSWYQQTPGQGLQFLFEYFSETQRNKGNFPGRFSGRQFSNSRSEMNVSTLELGDSALYLCASSLDQQETQYFGPGTRLLVL.

J is TRBJ1-2 and V is TRBV27; D not certain. The CDR3 runs to 13 residues. Trimming stripped 0 bases from V and 4 bases from J, with 6 bases between. The V gene's germline CDR1 is MNHEY and CDR2 SMNVEV (reference sequence). The CDR3 DNA follows: TGTGCCAGCAGTTTATCCGAGGGCTATGGCTACACCTTC. Residues: CASSLSEGYGYTF.

The chain combines TRBV14 with TRBJ2-5, with D perhaps TRBD1 (6 bases). The V end lost 1 base, the J end lost 0 bases, and 12 bases lay between the germline ends. The CDR3 spans 16 residues. The germline gives CDR1 SGHDN, CDR2 FVKESK. CDR3 in amino acids: CASSQGIQGYQETQYF. In DNA form, the CDR3 reads TGTGCCAGCAGCCAAGGCATCCAGGGGTACCAAGAGACCCAGTACTTC.

This chain joins TRBV7-3 and TRBJ2-3; possibly TRBD2 for D (6 bases). V was pared by 4 bases and J by 0 bases, with 20 bases between. This CDR3 is 18 amino acids long. From germline, CDR1 is SGHTA and CDR2 FQGTGA. CDR3 DNA sequence: TGTGCCAGCAGCTCGGGCTTGACTAGGGTTGGAAGCACAGATACGCAGTATTTT. Amino acids: CASSSGLTRVGSTDTQYF.

The rearrangement links TRBV6-4 to TRBJ2-3; TRBD1 agrees at 10 bases. With 4 bases clipped from V and 7 bases from J, the junction kept 2 bases outside the gene matches. CDR1 is MRHNA, CDR2 SNTAGT, per germline. The CDR3 has 13 residues. Here the CDR3 DNA reads TGTGCCAGCAGTGGGGACAGGGGAAATACGCAGTATTTT. It specifies CASSGDRGNTQYF.

This rearrangement joins TRBV11-2 to TRBJ1-3; the D is unclear. Germline loops: CDR1 SGHAT, CDR2 FQNNGV. Deletions cut 0 bases from V and 11 bases from J, with 8 bases between. The CDR3 is 12 residues long. The CDR3 loop is CASSLDTVSIYF. The CDR3 nucleotides read TGTGCCAGCAGCTTAGATACAGTCTCCATATATTTT.

The chain recombines TRBV6-1 with TRBJ2-5; possibly TRBD1 or TRBD2 for D (5 bases each). This CDR3 region has 12 residues. Germline V CDR1 and CDR2: MNHNS, SASEGT. Trimming stripped 8 bases from V and 7 bases from J, with 14 bases between. The CDR3 reads CASRDRGRTQYF. CDR3 nucleotide sequence: TGTGCCAGCCGGGACCGAGGTCGGACCCAGTACTTC.

The chain combines TRBV6-1 with TRBJ2-7, with 8 positions matching TRBD1. Germline assignment: CDR1 MNHNS and CDR2 SASEGT. This CDR3 is built from 13 residues. The V segment lost 4 bases and the J segment 2 bases; nucleotides outside the gene matches: 1. CDR3 sequence: CASSVDRAYEQYF. CDR3 nucleotide sequence: TGTGCCAGCAGTGTGGACAGGGCCTACGAGCAGTACTTC.

The gene calls are TRBV19 and TRBJ2-5; weak D call: TRBD2 (6 bases). This CDR3 contains 15 residues. Between the trimmed V and J ends, which lost 0 bases and 2 bases, there was a span of 10 bases. The germline CDR1 and CDR2 sequences are LNHDA and SQIVND (reference sequence). The CDR3 nucleotides are TGTGCCAGTAGTATAGACGGGGGTTATCAAGAGACCCAGTACTTC. This gives the protein CASSIDGGYQETQYF.

This chain uses TRBV19 with TRBJ2-1; 8 nucleotides align to TRBD2. The CDR3 sequence is 16 residues long. V trimming: 7 bases; J trimming: 4 bases; junction bases outside the gene matches: 12. The germline V gene encodes CDR1 LNHDA and CDR2 SQIVND (reference sequence). CDR3 sequence: CASTMGVAGLYNEQFF. In DNA, the CDR3 is TGTGCCAGTACCATGGGGGTAGCGGGGCTATACAATGAGCAGTTCTTC.

This clone came up once. The chain carries TRBV7-3 and TRBJ1-2; D remains ambiguous. V was pared by 5 bases and J by 4 bases, with 14 bases between. Germline loops: CDR1 SGHTA, CDR2 FQGTGA. The CDR3 covers 14 residues. The chain's CDR3 is CASSPQANGYGYTF. CDR3 DNA: TGTGCCAGCAGCCCCCAGGCAAACGGCTATGGCTACACCTTC.

The rearrangement links TRBV9 to TRBJ1-1; D is uncertain. Trimming cost V 3 bases and J 0 bases, with 9 bases left between them. The CDR3 spans 14 residues. Germline V lookup: CDR1 SGDLS, CDR2 YYNGEE. CDR3 sequence: CASSDSPMNTEAFF. The CDR3 DNA reads as TGTGCCAGCAGCGATAGTCCCATGAACACTGAAGCTTTCTTT.

This clone was recorded only once. This chain links TRBV5-1 with TRBJ2-3, with TRBD2 matching over 7 bases. This CDR3 is built from 16 residues. V was clipped by 5 bases and J by 4 bases; unmatched bases: 13. Germline CDR1 reads SGHRS; CDR2 reads YFSETQ. The CDR3 spells CASSGTGRGNADTQYF. The DNA of the CDR3 is TGCGCCAGCAGTGGGACGGGGCGGGGGAATGCAGATACGCAGTATTTT.

The chain couples TRBV5-1 to TRBJ2-5; D is perhaps TRBD1 (6 bases). V was shortened by 2 bases and J by 5 bases, with 13 bases between the two germline ends. Germline V gene sequence: CDR1 SGHRS, CDR2 YFSETQ. This CDR3 has 14 amino acids. Here the CDR3 reads CASSLLTGQETQYF. For the CDR3, the DNA is TGCGCCAGCAGCTTACTGACAGGTCAGGAGACCCAGTACTTC. Full variable domain (outside the CDR3, taken from reference TRBV5-1 and TRBJ2-5): KAGVTQTPRYLIKTRGQQVTLSCSPISGHRSVSWYQQTPGQGLQFLFEYFSETQRNKGNFPGRFSGRQFSNSRSEMNVSTLELGDSALYLCASSLLTGQETQYFGPGTRLLVL.